This passage covers 6 T cell receptor beta chains from one sample sequenced in a study of OX40 agonist ivuxolimab in advanced cancers. Clones were sequenced by immunoSEQ multiplex PCR, and TCRdb holds only the in-frame ones, with some missing. The sample lists 100,000 to 130,000 clones; under 95% were seen once. The specimen comprised CD4+ or CD8+ T cells sorted from blood, sampled in a trial of the OX40 agonist ivuxolimab. These receptors all come from an adult with an advanced solid tumor such as melanoma, head and neck, liver or kidney cancer.

The chain links TRBV19 to TRBJ1-5, with D maybe TRBD1 (6 bases). V was pared by 7 bases and J by 0 bases, with 19 bases between. The germline gives CDR1 LNHDA, CDR2 SQIVND (reference sequence). This CDR3 has 17 residues. The CDR3 loop is CASKGTFTGVSNQPQHF. CDR3 sequence (DNA): TGTGCCAGTAAAGGGACATTTACGGGGGTTAGCAATCAGCCCCAGCATTTT.

The V and J genes are TRBV6-6 and TRBJ2-1; 12 nucleotides align to TRBD1. With V trimmed by 7 bases and J by 6 bases, 7 bases remained unmatched. Germline CDR1 and CDR2: MNHNY and SVGAGI (reference sequence). The CDR3 contains 15 residues. The CDR3 is CASNEPGQGANEQFF. The CDR3 bases are TGTGCCAGCAACGAACCGGGACAGGGGGCCAATGAGCAGTTCTTC.

The chain links TRBV5-4 to TRBJ1-2; perhaps TRBD1 as D (6 bases). Germline CDR1 reads SGHNT; CDR2 reads YYREEE (reference sequence). This CDR3 spans 13 amino acids. Trimming pared 0 bases from V and 5 bases from J, leaving 8 bases between. CDR3 DNA sequence: TGTGCCAGCAGCTTGGAGGGGGTTTATGGCTACACCTTC. Its translation: CASSLEGVYGYTF. Based on the CDR3 plus reference TRBV5-4 and TRBJ1-2, the full variable domain is ETGVTQSPTHLIKTRGQQVTLRCSSQSGHNTVSWYQQALGQGPQFIFQYYREEENGRGNFPPRFSGLQFPNYSSELNVNALELDDSALYLCASSLEGVYGYTFGSGTRLTVV.

The chain has TRBV19 and TRBJ2-7; TRBD2 aligns across 8 bases. V lost 4 bases and J lost 3; bases outside the gene matches: 5. The CDR3 has 14 amino acids. Germline assignment: CDR1 LNHDA and CDR2 SQIVND (reference sequence). In DNA form, the CDR3 reads TGTGCCAGTAGTAGCCAGCGGGAGAGCTACGAGCAGTACTTC. It codes for CASSSQRESYEQYF.

This clone turned up a few times. This chain uses TRBV7-9 with TRBJ1-2; 8 positions agree with TRBD1. V dropped 5 bases and J dropped 7; count of bases not matched to a gene: 6. Germline CDR1 is SEHNR and CDR2 is FQNEAQ (reference sequence). The CDR3 is made up of 13 amino acids. CDR3 region: CASSQGARSGYTF. DNA of the CDR3: TGTGCCAGCAGCCAGGGGGCGAGATCTGGCTACACCTTC.

The chain employs TRBV6-5 and TRBJ1-5, with TRBD1 as a possible D gene (5 bases). The V gene's germline CDR1 is MNHEY and CDR2 SVGAGI. The V end was cut by 0 bases, the J end by 9 bases, with 15 bases between. The CDR3 extends over 15 amino acids. Written as DNA, the CDR3 is TGTGCCAGCAGTTACTCGCGTGGCAGGGAGACGCCCCAGCATTTT. It specifies CASSYSRGRETPQHF.